Presented here are 13 T cell receptor beta chains from one specimen sequenced in a study of cytomegalovirus exposure and HLA in healthy donors (TCRdb year 2017). Library preparation was by the immunoSEQ multiplex PCR assay. For the multiplex PCR, a mixture combining 60 forward primers for TCR Vbeta segments and 13 reverse primers for TCR Jbeta segments was used. TCRdb obtained this table from immuneACCESS and retained in-frame rearrangements with V and J assigned. These tables miss some clones; where compared with another copy, unresolved V genes account for less than half of the shortfall, and the remainder is unexplained. The sample table holds 160,000 or so clones, of which around 77% were seen once. Jointly, the top ten make up around 2.5% of the sample. Sample: PBMCs. The receptor set was obtained from a man between 60 and 75 years old in good health and CMV-seronegative.

This chain connects TRBV30 to TRBJ2-6; 9 bases line up with TRBD2. The CDR3 covers 17 residues. J gave up 0 bases and V 2 bases, and 5 bases lay outside the gene matches. Germline lookup yields CDR1 GTSNPN and CDR2 SVGIG (reference sequence). CDR3 sequence (DNA): TGTGCCTGGAGTCGCCTAGCGGGACTCTCTGGGGCCAACGTCCTGACTTTC. It codes for CAWSRLAGLSGANVLTF. Looking up the rest from reference TRBV30 and TRBJ2-6 gives the full variable domain: SQTIHQWPATLVQPVGSPLSLECTVEGTSNPNLYWYRQAAGRGLQLLFYSVGIGQISSEVPQNLSASRPQDRQFILSSKKLLLSDSGFYLCAWSRLAGLSGANVLTFGAGSRLTVL.

The chain uses TRBV14 and TRBJ2-1, with D possibly TRBD1 on 7 matching bases. The germline V and J ends were trimmed by 0 bases and 7 bases, with 16 bases remaining between them. The CDR3 has 16 amino acids. CDR1 is SGHDN, CDR2 FVKESK, per germline. The CDR3 nucleotides read TGTGCCAGCAGCCAAGATATGACAGGGAGGCCGAATGAGCAGTTCTTC. Encoded protein: CASSQDMTGRPNEQFF.

The V and J genes are TRBV6-5 and TRBJ2-7; maybe TRBD2 (5 bases). The CDR3 sequence is 15 residues long. Germline CDR1 reads MNHEY; CDR2 reads SVGAGI. V lost 0 bases, J lost 5 bases, and 14 bases lay in between. CDR3 region: CASSYSLVRGDEQYF. The CDR3 region has the DNA TGTGCCAGCAGTTACTCATTGGTCCGGGGAGACGAGCAGTACTTC.

In this sample, this clone is medium-sized (0.01 to 0.1%). V usage is TRBV6-6 and J usage is TRBJ2-3; D is undetermined. Trimming took 0 bases from V and 4 from J, leaving 5 bases between them. The CDR3 extends over 13 amino acids. Germline V gives CDR1 MNHNY, CDR2 SVGAGI (reference sequence). CDR3 loop: CASSYSMSDTQYF. Written as DNA, the CDR3 is TGTGCCAGCAGTTACTCTATGTCAGATACGCAGTATTTT.

The rearrangement links TRBV2 to TRBJ2-3; no clear D gene. The V end lost 4 bases, the J end lost 0 bases, and 11 bases lay between the germline ends. Germline V gene data show CDR1 as SNHLY and CDR2 as FYNNEI. CDR3 length: 15 residues. This CDR3 reads CASSGQTLSTDTQYF. Here the CDR3 DNA reads TGTGCCAGCAGTGGTCAGACATTAAGCACAGATACGCAGTATTTT.

V usage is TRBV14 and J usage is TRBJ2-3; D uncertain. The V gene lost 2 bases and the J gene lost 3 bases, with 9 bases spanning the gap. Germline CDR1 SGHDN, CDR2 FVKESK. The CDR3 loop spans 14 amino acids. CDR3 DNA: TGTGCCAGCAGCCAATTTGGGCAGACAGATACGCAGTATTTT. Protein product: CASSQFGQTDTQYF.

V and J are TRBV25-1 and TRBJ2-7; 8 bases agree with TRBD1. There are 15 residues in the CDR3. Trimming removed 2 bases from V and 6 bases from J; junction bases left unmatched: 9. Looked up from germline, CDR1 is MGHDK and CDR2 is SYGVNS. The CDR3 protein is CASSEQGARVGEQYF. CDR3 bases: TGTGCCAGCAGTGAACAGGGGGCGCGGGTAGGCGAGCAGTACTTC.

This clone has only one observation. The chain joins TRBV7-2 to TRBJ1-1, with 7 bases fitting TRBD1. CDR1 is SGHTA and CDR2 is FQGNSA in the germline V gene. Trimming at V came to 2 bases and at J to 5 bases, leaving 17 bases not matched to a gene. The CDR3 length is 18 residues. The CDR3 region has the DNA TGTGCCAGCAGCTTACTCGGATACAAAGGGGGCGCCGGGACTGAAGCTTTCTTT. This gives the protein CASSLLGYKGGAGTEAFF.

The rearrangement uses TRBV6-5 and TRBJ1-1, with D uncertain. The CDR3 sequence is 16 residues long. Trimming shortened V by 2 bases and J by 1 base, and 14 bases separated the two germline ends. Germline V lookup: CDR1 MNHEY, CDR2 SVGAGI. CDR3 in amino acids: CASSYGRERPNTEAFF. For the CDR3, the DNA is TGTGCCAGCAGTTACGGGCGGGAGAGACCGAACACTGAAGCTTTCTTT.

The genes are TRBV19 and TRBJ2-1; possibly TRBD1 for D (6 bases). The CDR3 contains 15 residues. Germline loops: CDR1 LNHDA, CDR2 SQIVND (reference sequence). Trimming removed 3 bases at V and 5 bases at J, with 14 bases between. Written as DNA, the CDR3 is TGTGCCAGTAGTATGGGGGCTAGCCCCCACAATGAGCAGTTCTTC. The encoded protein is CASSMGASPHNEQFF. Full variable domain (missing parts from reference TRBV19 and TRBJ2-1): DGGITQSPKYLFRKEGQNVTLSCEQNLNHDAMYWYRQDPGQGLRLIYYSQIVNDFQKGDIAEGYSVSREKKESFPLTVTSAQKNPTAFYLCASSMGASPHNEQFFGPGTRLTVL.

V is TRBV5-1 and J is TRBJ1-4; a possible D gene is TRBD1 (5 bases). Germline V gene data show CDR1 as SGHRS and CDR2 as YFSETQ. V was trimmed by 1 base and J by 7 bases, leaving 20 bases between them. The CDR3 consists of 17 residues. The CDR3 protein is CASSLQGGAGRSEKLFF. The CDR3 DNA sequence: TGCGCCAGCAGCTTGCAGGGTGGAGCGGGTAGGAGTGAAAAACTGTTTTTT.

The genes are TRBV19 and TRBJ2-5; 10 bases fit TRBD1. The closer fit of TRBJ2-7 to the DNA end suggests the J call may be wrong. CDR1 and CDR2 (germline): LNHDA, SQIVND (reference sequence). The CDR3 is made up of 13 amino acids. The DNA of the CDR3 is TGTGCCAGTAGTGGGACAGGGGAGTACGAGCAGTACTTC. Amino acid sequence: CASSGTGEYEQYF.

CDR3 coding DNA: TGTGCCAGCAGCTTAGACAGAAACACTGAAGCTTTCTTT. Encoded protein: CASSLDRNTEAFF. The V and J genes are TRBV7-2 and TRBJ1-1, with D unresolved. Trimming cost V 1 base and J 2 bases, with 5 bases left between them. CDR1 and CDR2 (germline): SGHTA, FQGNSA. This CDR3 has 13 residues. The full variable domain, with the rest looked up from reference TRBV7-2 and TRBJ1-1, is GAGVSQSPSNKVTEKGKDVELRCDPISGHTALYWYRQSLGQGLEFLIYFQGNSAPDKSGLPSDRFSAERTGGSVSTLTIQRTQQEDSAVYLCASSLDRNTEAFFGQGTRLTVV.